The rows below give T cell receptor beta chains drawn from one sample of a study of early T cells in non-severe SARS-CoV-2 infection. TCRdb used MiXCR to reprocess the 5' RACE reads, holding one entry per CDR3 protein. The profile shows tens of thousands of distinct CDR3 sequences, under 8% of them singletons. Sequencing used whole blood, obtained at baseline. These TCRs come from an adult who was a healthcare worker with PCR-confirmed SARS-CoV-2 infection or an uninfected control (not recorded which). Both conserved end residues are part of each CDR3. The order of the fields is clone size, J gene, V gene, D gene, CDR3 DNA, CDR3 protein. A D gene is named only where the DNA matches it firmly. Rows give clone size only sometimes, using once, few, many, or a class for an expanded clone.

- | TRBJ2-7 | TRBV27 | TRBD2 | TGTGCCAGCAGCACTAGCGGGACCTCCGAGCAGTACTTC | CASSTSGTSEQYF
once | TRBJ2-3 | TRBV15 | - | TGTGCCACCAGCACCGGGAACACAGATACGCAGTATTTT | CATSTGNTDTQYF
few | TRBJ2-7 | TRBV13 | TRBD1 | TGTGCCAGCAGCCGACCAAGACAGGGGATCCACGAGCAGTACTTC | CASSRPRQGIHEQYF
- | TRBJ2-5 | TRBV6-2/TRBV6-3 | - | TGTGCCAGCAGTTACCCGGCAGGGAGGGAGACCCAGTACTTC | CASSYPAGRETQYF
many | TRBJ1-6 | TRBV4-1 | - | TGCGCCAGCAGCCCCCACTGGGGGGGTCGGTCACCCCTCCACTTT | CASSPHWGGRSPLHF
medium-sized | TRBJ1-1 | TRBV30 | - | TGTGCCTGGAGCCCACCTGGGGCGGGTCTTGAAGCTTTCTTT | CAWSPPGAGLEAFF
- | TRBJ2-6 | TRBV28 | - | TGTGCCAGCAGAAGTTTAGGCAACGCTGGGGCCAACGTCCTGACTTTC | CASRSLGNAGANVLTF
- | TRBJ2-5 | TRBV28 | - | TGTGCCAGCAGCGAAGAGACCCAGTACTTC | CASSEETQYF
few | TRBJ1-1 | TRBV18 | TRBD1 | TGTGCCAGCTCCCCGGACAGGGCTAGTGAAGCTTTCTTT | CASSPDRASEAFF
- | TRBJ2-7 | TRBV20-1 | TRBD2 | TGCAGTGCTAGATCCCTAGCGGGGTTTACCTACGAGCAGTACTTC | CSARSLAGFTYEQYF
many | TRBJ2-1 | TRBV4-2 | - | TGTGCCAGCAGCCAAGTGGTTAGTCACCCTGAGCAGTTCTTC | CASSQVVSHPEQFF
- | TRBJ2-1 | TRBV3-1 | - | TGTGCCAGCAGCCAAGATGTGGCTTACAATGAGCAGTTCTTC | CASSQDVAYNEQFF
many | TRBJ2-5 | TRBV7-9 | TRBD1 | TGTGCCAGCAGCTTAGGAGTAGACAGGGGACAGACCCAGTACTTC | CASSLGVDRGQTQYF
many | TRBJ2-7 | TRBV10-2 | - | TGCGCCAGCAGTGAGTCGCGGCCACTTGAGCAGTACTTC | CASSESRPLEQYF
- | TRBJ2-3 | TRBV5-1 | TRBD1 | TGCGCCAGCAGTTCTCAGGGGGCAGCCTCGACAGATACGCAGTATTTT | CASSSQGAASTDTQYF
- | TRBJ2-7 | TRBV6-1 | TRBD1 | TGTGCCAGCAGGGACAGGTGGAACGAGCAGTACTTC | CASRDRWNEQYF
many | TRBJ1-5 | TRBV7-9 | TRBD1 | TGTGCCAGCAGCCTAGGGGACAGGGAACGCCAGCCCCAGCATTTT | CASSLGDRERQPQHF
few | TRBJ2-1 | TRBV13 | TRBD1 | TGTGCCAGCAGCTTCGAACAGGGGGCGGGTGAGCAGTTCTTC | CASSFEQGAGEQFF
few | TRBJ1-1 | TRBV6-2/TRBV6-3 | - | TGTGCCAGCAGCCCCCCCCAGACACAAGGATCAGCTTTCTTT | CASSPPQTQGSAFF
many | TRBJ2-6 | TRBV19 | TRBD2 | TGTGCCAGTACCGGCGGGGGGGCAGGGGCCAACGTCCTGACTTTC | CASTGGGAGANVLTF
- | TRBJ1-2 | TRBV7-2 | - | TGTGCCAGCAGCCCAGAGCGTGGCTACACCTTC | CASSPERGYTF
many | TRBJ2-3 | TRBV10-3 | - | TGTGCCATCAGTGAAGGGTGGCGAACCACAGATACGCAGTATTTT | CAISEGWRTTDTQYF
many | TRBJ1-5 | TRBV24-1 | TRBD1 | TGTGCCACCATCACGGACAGGGACCCTTATAGCAATCAGCCCCAGCATTTT | CATITDRDPYSNQPQHF
once | TRBJ1-4 | TRBV28 | - | TGTGCCAGCAGTTTCGGGGGAGGGTTAGAAAAACTGTTTTTT | CASSFGGGLEKLFF
- | TRBJ2-6 | TRBV7-2 | TRBD1 | TGTGCCAGCAGCACCTACCGGGACAGATCTGGGGCCAACGTCCTGACTTTC | CASSTYRDRSGANVLTF
- | TRBJ1-3 | TRBV11-2 | TRBD1 | TGTGCCAGCAGCTTCCGGTGGACAGGCTCTGGAAACACCATATATTTT | CASSFRWTGSGNTIYF
- | TRBJ2-1 | TRBV19 | TRBD2 | TGTGCCAGTAGTATTGCTAGCGGGAGCAACAATGAGCAGTTCTTC | CASSIASGSNNEQFF
large | TRBJ1-6 | TRBV27 | - | TGTGCCAGCAAGGGGCAGGGAAATTCACCCCTCCACTTT | CASKGQGNSPLHF
many | TRBJ2-3 | TRBV6-1 | TRBD2 | TGTGCCAGCAGTGATAACGGGAGGGCTGGAGATACGCAGTATTTT | CASSDNGRAGDTQYF
many | TRBJ2-2 | TRBV14 | - | TGTGCCAGCAGCCAAGAAAGGGGAAGATATGCCGGGGAGCTGTTTTTT | CASSQERGRYAGELFF
- | TRBJ2-3 | TRBV6-1 | - | TGTGCCAGCAGCCACACTCATACGCAGTATTTT | CASSHTHTQYF
many | TRBJ2-5 | TRBV20-1 | - | TGCAGTGCATGGGACCCCCCGGAGACCCAGTACTTC | CSAWDPPETQYF
few | TRBJ1-1 | TRBV29-1 | - | TGCAGCGTTGAAGCCTGGCAAAACACTGAAGCTTTCTTT | CSVEAWQNTEAFF
many | TRBJ2-1 | TRBV20-1 | - | TGCAGTGCTGCCGGGACTGTTTACAATGAGCAGTTCTTC | CSAAGTVYNEQFF
many | TRBJ1-1 | TRBV30 | - | TGTGCCTGGAGTGTACACAAGAGGGCGAACACTGAAGCTTTCTTT | CAWSVHKRANTEAFF
many | TRBJ1-2 | TRBV20-1 | TRBD1 | TGCAGTGTCACGGGACAGGGGGAAGTAGATGGCTACACCTTC | CSVTGQGEVDGYTF
many | TRBJ2-7 | TRBV5-1 | - | TGCGCCAGCAGCTTGGAGGGGGTTGAGTACGAGCAGTACTTC | CASSLEGVEYEQYF
many | TRBJ1-2 | TRBV24-1 | TRBD1 | TGTGCCACCAGTGATGACAGGGGAAGCTATGGCTACACCTTC | CATSDDRGSYGYTF
many | TRBJ2-1 | TRBV6-6 | - | TGTGCCAGCCGCCCAGAGGTCGGTGAGCAGTTCTTC | CASRPEVGEQFF
- | TRBJ2-3 | TRBV27 | - | TGTGCCAGCAGTTTATCACGGGGGGCTACGGGCACAGATACGCAGTATTTT | CASSLSRGATGTDTQYF
few | TRBJ1-2 | TRBV18 | TRBD1 | TGTGCCAGCTCACCACCGGGACAGGGGCCGACTGGGTATGGCTACACCTTC | CASSPPGQGPTGYGYTF
- | TRBJ2-7 | TRBV6-6 | - | TGTGCCAGCAGTTGGACATCCTACGAGCAGTACTTC | CASSWTSYEQYF
few | TRBJ1-4 | TRBV12-3/TRBV12-4 | - | TGTGCCAGCAGTTTGGCCGGGATTAATGAAAAACTGTTTTTT | CASSLAGINEKLFF
- | TRBJ2-5 | TRBV28 | - | TGTGCCAGCAGTTTATATCGGCGCACAAAGGGAGAGACCCAGTACTTC | CASSLYRRTKGETQYF